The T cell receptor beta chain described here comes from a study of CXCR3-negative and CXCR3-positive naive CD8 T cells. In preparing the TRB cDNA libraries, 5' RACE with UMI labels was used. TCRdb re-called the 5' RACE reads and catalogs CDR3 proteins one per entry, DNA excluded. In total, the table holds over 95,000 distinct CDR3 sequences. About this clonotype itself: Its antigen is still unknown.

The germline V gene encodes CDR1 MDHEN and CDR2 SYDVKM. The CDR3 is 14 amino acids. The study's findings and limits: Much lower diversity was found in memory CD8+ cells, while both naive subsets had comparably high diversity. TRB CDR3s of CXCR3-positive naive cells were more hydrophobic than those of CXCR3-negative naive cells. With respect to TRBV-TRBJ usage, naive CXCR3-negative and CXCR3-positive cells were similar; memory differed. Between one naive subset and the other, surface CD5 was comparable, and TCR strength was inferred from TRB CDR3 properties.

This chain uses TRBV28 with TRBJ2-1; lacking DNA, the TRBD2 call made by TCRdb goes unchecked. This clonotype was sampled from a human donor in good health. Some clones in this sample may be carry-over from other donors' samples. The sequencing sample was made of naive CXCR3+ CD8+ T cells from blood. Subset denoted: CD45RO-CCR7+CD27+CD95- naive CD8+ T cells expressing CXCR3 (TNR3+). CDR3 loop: CASTTSGRVHEQFF.